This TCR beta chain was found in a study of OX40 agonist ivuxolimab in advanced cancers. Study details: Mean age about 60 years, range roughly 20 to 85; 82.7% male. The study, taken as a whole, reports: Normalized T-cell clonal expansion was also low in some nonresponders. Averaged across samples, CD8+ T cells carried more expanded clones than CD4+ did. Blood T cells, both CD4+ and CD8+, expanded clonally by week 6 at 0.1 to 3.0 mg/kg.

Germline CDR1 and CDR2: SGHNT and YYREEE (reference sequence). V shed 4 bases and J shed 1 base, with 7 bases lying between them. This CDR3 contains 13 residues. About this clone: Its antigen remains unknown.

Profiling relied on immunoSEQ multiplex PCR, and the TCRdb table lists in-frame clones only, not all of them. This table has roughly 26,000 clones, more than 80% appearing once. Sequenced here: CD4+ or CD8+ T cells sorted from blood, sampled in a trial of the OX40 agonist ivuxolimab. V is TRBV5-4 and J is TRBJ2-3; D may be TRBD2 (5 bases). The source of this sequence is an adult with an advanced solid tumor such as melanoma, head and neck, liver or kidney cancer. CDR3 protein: CASSHGGTDTQYF. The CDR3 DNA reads TGTGCCAGCAGCCACGGGGGCACAGATACGCAGTATTTT.